Listed below are T cell receptor beta chains from one sample, sequenced in a study of blood T cells in healthy people across ages. TCRdb re-derived calls from the 5' RACE reads in MiXCR, one entry per CDR3 protein. The sample lists about 1.8 million distinct CDR3 sequences, 49% seen once, with around 2.1% in the top ten. Specimen: blood. Receptors originate from a woman aged 40-49 years in good health. CDR3s include the opening cysteine and the closing phenylalanine or tryptophan. Each record gives: CDR3 protein, CDR3 length, D gene, V gene. A D gene is named only where the DNA matches it firmly.

CDR3 protein: CASSWTTGGGKLFF
CDR3 length: 14
D gene: TRBD1
V gene: TRBV5-6

CDR3 protein: CASSLVQQAKGYEQYF
CDR3 length: 16
D gene: NA
V gene: TRBV7-2

CDR3 protein: CASSLDGVGASIQYF
CDR3 length: 15
D gene: NA
V gene: TRBV11-3

CDR3 protein: CATSRGAGAENEQFF
CDR3 length: 15
D gene: NA
V gene: TRBV15

CDR3 protein: CSARELSGAYEQYF
CDR3 length: 14
D gene: NA
V gene: TRBV20-1

CDR3 protein: CASSFPRPQRIQETQYF
CDR3 length: 17
D gene: NA
V gene: TRBV7-2

CDR3 protein: CASSHPRDPYSYEQYF
CDR3 length: 16
D gene: NA
V gene: TRBV3-1

CDR3 protein: CASSLMTGTQVGEQYF
CDR3 length: 16
D gene: NA
V gene: TRBV7-2

CDR3 protein: CASSLGRRDYLQHTQYF
CDR3 length: 17
D gene: TRBD2
V gene: TRBV13

CDR3 protein: CASSQDRGLEPPPYGYTF
CDR3 length: 18
D gene: NA
V gene: TRBV4-1

CDR3 protein: CASSYSLAGGPDEQFF
CDR3 length: 16
D gene: TRBD2
V gene: TRBV6-6

CDR3 protein: CSASHGHRVILEGGEETQYF
CDR3 length: 20
D gene: NA
V gene: TRBV20-1

CDR3 protein: CASSQEGQGTGDGYTF
CDR3 length: 16
D gene: TRBD1
V gene: TRBV4-2

CDR3 protein: CASSQDRQTLGGYTF
CDR3 length: 15
D gene: NA
V gene: TRBV4-3

CDR3 protein: CASSRSEGGETQYF
CDR3 length: 14
D gene: NA
V gene: TRBV3-1

CDR3 protein: CASSLSGHGDNEQYF
CDR3 length: 15
D gene: NA
V gene: TRBV7-3

CDR3 protein: CASSRGLMFEGRGGEQFF
CDR3 length: 18
D gene: NA
V gene: TRBV27

CDR3 protein: CASSVNQGDYGYTF
CDR3 length: 14
D gene: TRBD1
V gene: TRBV7-9

CDR3 protein: CASSLSRGGDNLEYIQYF
CDR3 length: 18
D gene: NA
V gene: TRBV28

CDR3 protein: CASSLDWGLRDEQFF
CDR3 length: 15
D gene: NA
V gene: TRBV5-1

CDR3 protein: CASSHTGANNEQFF
CDR3 length: 14
D gene: TRBD1
V gene: TRBV7-2

CDR3 protein: CSVGTPASFYEQYF
CDR3 length: 14
D gene: NA
V gene: TRBV29-1

CDR3 protein: CAVDRYYNEQFF
CDR3 length: 12
D gene: NA
V gene: TRBV6-1

CDR3 protein: CASRWDGSNEQFF
CDR3 length: 13
D gene: NA
V gene: TRBV12-3/TRBV12-4

CDR3 protein: CASSLVLGAGELFF
CDR3 length: 14
D gene: NA
V gene: TRBV7-2

CDR3 protein: CASSRKLGQQQTQYF
CDR3 length: 15
D gene: TRBD1
V gene: TRBV12-3/TRBV12-4

CDR3 protein: CASSFSRAIFNEQFF
CDR3 length: 15
D gene: NA
V gene: TRBV11-2

CDR3 protein: CGMAGTDGYTF
CDR3 length: 11
D gene: NA
V gene: TRBV29-1

CDR3 protein: CASSLTPQNEQFF
CDR3 length: 13
D gene: NA
V gene: TRBV7-3

CDR3 protein: CASSIEGGSGANVLTF
CDR3 length: 16
D gene: NA
V gene: TRBV7-3

CDR3 protein: CASSLFLAGGSRDGQFF
CDR3 length: 17
D gene: TRBD2
V gene: TRBV28

CDR3 protein: CASTPVQGRYQPQHF
CDR3 length: 15
D gene: TRBD1
V gene: TRBV28

CDR3 protein: CSAITGETYEQYF
CDR3 length: 13
D gene: TRBD1
V gene: TRBV20-1

CDR3 protein: CASSQSLGTEAFF
CDR3 length: 13
D gene: NA
V gene: TRBV18

CDR3 protein: CASSSRQSGAAFF
CDR3 length: 13
D gene: NA
V gene: TRBV28

CDR3 protein: CASSATSNYGYTF
CDR3 length: 13
D gene: NA
V gene: TRBV7-2

CDR3 protein: CSAKPGGSHEQYF
CDR3 length: 13
D gene: TRBD1
V gene: TRBV20-1

CDR3 protein: CASSLGVNNEQLF
CDR3 length: 13
D gene: NA
V gene: TRBV7-2

CDR3 protein: CASSTTASYEQYF
CDR3 length: 13
D gene: NA
V gene: TRBV6-2/TRBV6-3

CDR3 protein: CASSLVAAAGESDTQYF
CDR3 length: 17
D gene: NA
V gene: TRBV28

CDR3 protein: CATGAGTGIKTQYF
CDR3 length: 14
D gene: TRBD1
V gene: TRBV10-3

CDR3 protein: CASSFGASRNEQFF
CDR3 length: 14
D gene: NA
V gene: TRBV5-1

CDR3 protein: CASSTWGQGVGTQYF
CDR3 length: 15
D gene: NA
V gene: TRBV7-2

CDR3 protein: CASSSRGTGFVGETQYF
CDR3 length: 17
D gene: TRBD1
V gene: TRBV28

CDR3 protein: CASSPDRVSGAELFF
CDR3 length: 15
D gene: TRBD1
V gene: TRBV5-1

CDR3 protein: CASSVLGTDEQFF
CDR3 length: 13
D gene: NA
V gene: TRBV5-6